This TCR beta chain appears in the sequencing data of a study of T cell repertoires in cytomegalovirus infection. The ends lost 4 bases at V and 2 bases at J; junction bases unmatched: 5. CDR1 PRHDT and CDR2 FYEKMQ come from the germline V gene (reference sequence). The CDR3 consists of 15 residues. Details on this clonotype: Its antigen is as yet unknown.

TCRdb re-called the reads through MiXCR, storing one row per CDR3 protein. The profile shows about 830,000 distinct CDR3 sequences, approximately 32% of them singletons. The input for sequencing was cultured CD8+ T cells from PBMCs, taken from culture after CMV antigen stimulation. J is TRBJ2-7 and V is TRBV13; 10 nucleotides agree with TRBD2. This receptor was obtained from a human donor in good health (CMV status not recorded). Some clones in this sample may be carry-over from other donors' samples. The CDR3 spells CASSYPSGGPYEQYF. As DNA, the CDR3 is TGTGCCAGCAGCTACCCTAGCGGGGGCCCCTACGAGCAGTACTTC.